This entry lists 27 T cell receptor beta chains sequenced from one sample in a study of T cells in Graves' hyperthyroidism and ophthalmopathy. RNA transcripts gave rise to amplified TCR beta CDR3 regions. During a first-round RT-PCR of the TCR CDR3, the HTBI primer set was used. MiXCR, applied by TCRdb to the multiplex PCR reads, yields one record per CDR3 protein. The data contain 33,000 or so distinct CDR3 sequences, roughly 50% of them singletons. Sequenced sample: blood. Every receptor here comes from a woman aged 45 to 65 with Graves' hyperthyroidism that later progressed to Graves' ophthalmopathy.

This clonotype was seen only once. The rearrangement joins TRBV20-1 to TRBJ2-5; 7 bases map to TRBD2. The ends lost 6 bases at V and 2 bases at J; junction bases unmatched: 6. CDR3 length: 13 amino acids. Per the germline V gene, CDR1 is DFQATT and CDR2 is SNEGSKA (reference sequence). The CDR3 DNA sequence: TGCAGTGCGGCGGGGGATAGTCAAGAGACCCAGTACTTC. Translated, it gives CSAAGDSQETQYF.

This clonotype was recorded many times. The V call is TRBV19, the J call TRBJ2-5; 8 bases align to TRBD2. CDR1 LNHDA and CDR2 SQIVND come from the germline V gene (reference sequence). After removal of 8 bases from V and 4 bases from J, the junction contained 12 bases not matched to a gene. The CDR3 sequence is 15 residues long. The CDR3 DNA reads as TGTGCCAGTGCACGCGACCCGGGACTAGTAGAGACCCAGTACTTC. Protein: CASARDPGLVETQYF.

This clonotype was found many times. This chain joins TRBV12-3 or TRBV12-4 and TRBJ2-1; D gene uncertain. This CDR3 spans 16 amino acids. V shed 1 base and J shed 0 bases, with 10 bases lying between them. The CDR3 protein is CASSLDVLSSYNEQFF. DNA of the CDR3: TGTGCCAGCAGTTTAGATGTGTTAAGCTCCTACAATGAGCAGTTCTTC.

This rearrangement joins TRBV20-1 to TRBJ2-3, with TRBD2 identical over 10 bases. Germline CDR1 and CDR2: DFQATT and SNEGSKA (reference sequence). V was clipped by 1 base and J by 1 base; unmatched bases: 5. The CDR3 is 16 residues long. The CDR3 DNA follows: TGCAGTGCTAGAGGCTACCTAGCGGGAGGCACAGATACGCAGTATTTT. Encoded protein: CSARGYLAGGTDTQYF.

This clonotype was detected once. The V and J genes are TRBV2 and TRBJ1-3, with 7 bases matching TRBD1. This CDR3 has 14 residues. Unmatched junction bases numbered 4, after V lost 8 bases and J lost 0 bases. Germline CDR1 reads SNHLY; CDR2 reads FYNNEI. This CDR3 reads CASVQGYSGNTIYF. For the CDR3, the DNA is TGTGCCAGCGTACAGGGGTACTCTGGAAACACCATATATTTT.

By sample share, this clonotype is medium-sized. V usage is TRBV20-1 and J usage is TRBJ1-6; D not certain. Per the germline V gene, CDR1 is DFQATT and CDR2 is SNEGSKA (reference sequence). Trimming stripped 0 bases from V and 7 bases from J, with 13 bases between. CDR3 length equals 15 residues. CDR3 nucleotide sequence: TGCAGTGCTAGAGATTCGGAGCGCCAGAATTCACCCCTCCACTTT. Its protein is CSARDSERQNSPLHF.

This clonotype was seen a single time. The rearrangement uses TRBV25-1 and TRBJ2-7; possible D gene TRBD2, 6 bases. The germline gives CDR1 MGHDK, CDR2 SYGVNS. The CDR3 length is 15 residues. Trimming shortened V by 4 bases and J by 0 bases, and 13 bases separated the two germline ends. The CDR3 spells CASSASGPSSYEQYF. The CDR3 DNA sequence: TGTGCCAGCAGTGCAAGCGGGCCGAGCTCCTACGAGCAGTACTTC.

The rearrangement uses TRBV6-4 and TRBJ2-3, with D perhaps matching TRBD1 (5 bases). Per germline, CDR1 MRHNA and CDR2 SNTAGT. The CDR3 totals 16 residues. The germline V and J ends were trimmed by 6 bases and 0 bases, with 16 bases remaining between them. The CDR3: CASRQVVGASTDTQYF. The CDR3 DNA reads as TGTGCCAGCAGACAGGTAGTGGGCGCTAGCACAGATACGCAGTATTTT.

The chain combines TRBV7-8 with TRBJ2-7; the match to TRBD2 covers 7 bases. CDR3 length: 17 amino acids. The J segment lost 1 base and the V segment lost 3 bases, leaving 12 bases of the junction unmatched. Germline CDR1 SGHVS, CDR2 FQNEAQ. CDR3: CASSLGGYRALSYEQYF. The CDR3 DNA follows: TGTGCCAGCAGCTTGGGAGGGTATCGAGCCCTTTCCTACGAGCAGTACTTC.

This clonotype came up many times. This rearrangement joins TRBV6-1 to TRBJ2-2, with TRBD2 matching 7 bases. The ends lost 4 bases at V and 3 bases at J; junction bases unmatched: 11. This CDR3 region has 17 residues. CDR1 and CDR2 from the germline V gene are MNHNS and SASEGT. The CDR3 DNA follows: TGTGCCAGCAGTGCGGGTGCGGGAGTTCCGGACACCGGGGAGCTGTTTTTT. Protein product: CASSAGAGVPDTGELFF.

This clonotype showed up many times. V usage is TRBV20-1 and J usage is TRBJ2-1, with 11 bases identical to TRBD2. This CDR3 is 15 amino acids long. Germline V gene sequence: CDR1 DFQATT, CDR2 SNEGSKA (reference sequence). The junction had 11 bases not matched to a gene; V was cut back by 6 bases and J by 7 bases. Written as DNA, the CDR3 is TGCAGTGCACTCTTTACTAGCGGGAGATTTAATGAGCAGTTCTTC. This sequence encodes CSALFTSGRFNEQFF.

This clonotype has a single count. The rearrangement links TRBV6-1 to TRBJ2-2, with D possibly TRBD1 on 5 matching bases. This CDR3 has 14 residues. Germline CDR1 MNHNS, CDR2 SASEGT. The germline V and J ends were trimmed by 4 bases and 6 bases, with 12 bases remaining between them. CDR3 protein: CASSGQGYPGELFF. CDR3 nucleotide sequence: TGTGCCAGCAGTGGTCAGGGTTACCCCGGGGAGCTGTTTTTT.

This clonotype was observed at least ten times. The chain recombines TRBV11-1 with TRBJ2-7, with TRBD1 matching over 7 bases. V lost 4 bases, J lost 4 bases, and 1 base stayed unmatched. Germline V gene sequence: CDR1 SGHAT, CDR2 FQDESV (reference sequence). The CDR3 covers 12 residues. The CDR3 here is CASSSDRYEQYF. CDR3 in DNA: TGTGCCAGCAGCTCGGACAGGTACGAGCAGTACTTC.

The rearrangement links TRBV19 to TRBJ2-3; tentative D call: TRBD2 (6 bases). Deletions cut 7 bases from V and 2 bases from J, with 13 bases between. This CDR3 comprises 14 residues. Looked up from germline, CDR1 is LNHDA and CDR2 is SQIVND (reference sequence). The CDR3 sequence: CASNSIADTDTQYF. For the CDR3, the DNA is TGTGCCAGTAATAGCATAGCGGACACAGATACGCAGTATTTT.

This clonotype was detected many times. The chain carries TRBV20-1 and TRBJ2-1, with a tentative D call TRBD1 (5 bases). Germline CDR1 is DFQATT and CDR2 is SNEGSKA (reference sequence). The CDR3 is 13 amino acids. V lost 7 bases, J lost 8 bases, and 18 bases lay in between. The CDR3 sequence is CSVYRGAGYEQFF. The CDR3 bases are TGCAGTGTGTATAGGGGTGCTGGCTATGAGCAGTTCTTC.

The chain employs TRBV7-2 and TRBJ2-7; TRBD1 agrees at 10 bases. CDR1 SGHTA and CDR2 FQGNSA come from the germline V gene. Trimming removed 5 bases from V and 3 bases from J; junction bases left unmatched: 10. The CDR3 extends over 16 amino acids. The CDR3 sequence is CASSQDRGYMGYEQYF. For the CDR3, the DNA is TGTGCCAGCAGCCAGGACAGGGGGTACATGGGCTACGAGCAGTACTTC.

Comment on this clonotype: The junction and the germline gene differ at one end; a read error may be behind it. This sequence joins TRBV7-9 and TRBJ2-2, with D possibly TRBD2 on 5 matching bases. This CDR3 is built from 14 residues. Per germline, CDR1 SEHNR and CDR2 FQNEAQ (reference sequence). The CDR3 loop is CTSSLAGVSGELLF. CDR3 coding DNA: TGTACCAGCAGCTTAGCTGGGGTCTCCGGGGAGCTGCTTTTT.

This clonotype was observed many times. The V call is TRBV7-3, the J call TRBJ1-1; 8 bases map to TRBD1. Germline loops: CDR1 SGHTA, CDR2 FQGTGA. V trimming: 5 bases; J trimming: 5 bases; junction bases outside the gene matches: 4. The CDR3 loop spans 13 amino acids. The DNA of the CDR3 is TGTGCCAGCAGCGCGACAGGGGTTACTGAAGCTTTCTTT. Translating gives CASSATGVTEAFF.

This sequence joins TRBV25-1 and TRBJ1-2; 7 bases agree with TRBD1. V dropped 0 bases and J dropped 4; count of bases not matched to a gene: 5. The germline V gene has CDR1 MGHDK and CDR2 SYGVNS. The CDR3 extends over 15 amino acids. The CDR3 DNA reads as TGTGCCAGCAGTGAATATAAGGGGGACAGCTATGGCTACACCTTC. Protein: CASSEYKGDSYGYTF.

The chain employs TRBV10-2 and TRBJ2-5, with 10 bases that match TRBD1. With 10 bases clipped from V and 5 bases from J, the junction kept 22 bases outside the gene matches. The CDR3 totals 18 residues. The germline gives CDR1 WSHSY, CDR2 SAAADI. Here the CDR3 DNA reads TGCGCCAAAAAACCTCACCGCCCCGAGGGACAGGGGCGCGAGACCCAGTACTTC. Residues: CAKKPHRPEGQGRETQYF.

V is TRBV10-1 and J is TRBJ2-5, with a weak D call TRBD1 (5 bases). The CDR3 runs to 14 residues. Germline CDR1 and CDR2: WNHNN and SYGVQD (reference sequence). The V gene lost 3 bases and the J gene lost 7 bases, with 15 bases spanning the gap. The CDR3 DNA reads as TGCGCCAGCAGTGATCTCAGGGCGTCAGGGACCCAGTACTTC. Amino acid sequence: CASSDLRASGTQYF.

With respect to this clonotype: Its ends do not fully match the called genes, so a read error is possible. The rearrangement links TRBV12-3 or TRBV12-4 to TRBJ2-7; 9 bases match TRBD1. This CDR3 has 15 residues. As DNA, the CDR3 is TGCGCCAGCACCTTAGGGACAGGGAACTCCTACGGGCAGTACTTC. Its protein product is CASTLGTGNSYGQYF.

In its sample, this clonotype is medium-sized. The chain uses TRBV7-8 and TRBJ1-2; possibly TRBD1 for D (5 bases). V was trimmed by 5 bases and J by 4 bases, leaving 14 bases between them. This CDR3 has 14 residues. Per the germline V gene, CDR1 is SGHVS and CDR2 is FQNEAQ. The CDR3 is CASSVTELSYGYTF. CDR3 nucleotide sequence: TGTGCCAGCAGCGTGACAGAGTTGAGCTATGGCTACACCTTC.

This clonotype rates as medium-sized. The chain joins TRBV24-1 to TRBJ1-2, with D possibly being TRBD1 (5 bases). V was trimmed by 1 base and J by 3 bases, leaving 8 bases between them. The length of the CDR3 is 14 residues. Germline-derived CDR1 and CDR2 are KGHDR and SFDVKD. The CDR3 DNA follows: TGTGCCACCAGTGATTTTGGCAGGGACTATGGCTACACCTTC. It translates to CATSDFGRDYGYTF.

With regard to this clonotype: At one boundary the junction diverges from the germline segment, which might be a read error. This sequence joins TRBV5-4 and TRBJ2-3; 9 nucleotides line up with TRBD1. In germline, CDR1 is SGHNT, CDR2 YYREEE (reference sequence). The CDR3 has 15 residues. CDR3 in DNA: TGTGCCAGCAGCTCGGGACAGGGAGGAACAGATAAGCAGTATTTT. Encoded protein: CASSSGQGGTDKQYF.

CDR3 region: CASSQVGQGKRHF. CDR3 nucleotides: TGCGCCAGCAGCCAAGTCGGACAGGGGAAGAGGCATTTT. The chain combines TRBV4-1 with TRBJ1-5; 9 bases are a match to TRBD1. The CDR3 is 13 amino acids. Trimming cost V 1 base and J 15 bases; bases outside gene matches: 7. Germline V gene lookup returns CDR1 MGHRA and CDR2 YSYEKL.

This clonotype has ten or more counts. The J gene is TRBJ2-1, the V gene TRBV5-1; TRBD2 matches at 9 bases. Looked up from germline, CDR1 is SGHRS and CDR2 is YFSETQ. V lost 0 bases to trimming and J lost 4 bases; unmatched junction nucleotides: 2. This CDR3 has 15 residues. CDR3 bases: TGCGCCAGCAGCTTGGTCACTAGCGGGTACAATGAGCAGTTCTTC. It yields the protein CASSLVTSGYNEQFF.